These T cell receptor beta chains were read from a single sample in a study of cytomegalovirus exposure and HLA in healthy donors. TCRdb keeps only in-frame clones here, not all; method: immunoSEQ multiplex PCR. The sample records 130,000 or so clones, about 84% being singletons. The sequencing sample was made of PBMCs. These receptors all come from a woman aged 25 to 39 in good health and CMV-seronegative. Each CDR3 is given with its conserved first and last residue. The order of the fields is CDR3 DNA, CDR3 protein, D gene, clone size, CDR3 length, J gene, V gene. A D gene is named only where the DNA matches it firmly. The listing skips clone size in some rows; elsewhere it reads once, few, many or a size class.

CDR3 DNA: TGTGCCAGCAGTGAACGGGGGAATGGCTACACCTTC
CDR3 protein: CASSERGNGYTF
D gene: -
clone size: -
CDR3 length: 12
J gene: TRBJ1-2
V gene: TRBV2

CDR3 DNA: TGTGCCATCAGTGACGATCTGGGGCTGAATGGCTACACCTTC
CDR3 protein: CAISDDLGLNGYTF
D gene: -
clone size: -
CDR3 length: 14
J gene: TRBJ1-2
V gene: TRBV10-3

CDR3 DNA: TGTGCCAGCAGTGTTCTAGCTAGCACAGATACGCAGTATTTT
CDR3 protein: CASSVLASTDTQYF
D gene: -
clone size: few
CDR3 length: 14
J gene: TRBJ2-3
V gene: TRBV2

CDR3 DNA: TGTGCCAGCAGCGCTGACTCAGGGTTCTACGAGCAGTACTTC
CDR3 protein: CASSADSGFYEQYF
D gene: -
clone size: -
CDR3 length: 14
J gene: TRBJ2-7
V gene: TRBV5-4

CDR3 DNA: TGTGCCAGCAGTTATCAGGTGGTCTCTGGGGCCAACGTCCTGACTTTC
CDR3 protein: CASSYQVVSGANVLTF
D gene: -
clone size: once
CDR3 length: 16
J gene: TRBJ2-6
V gene: TRBV6-5

CDR3 DNA: TGTGCCAGCAGCTCTCCGCGCAGGGACTATGGCTACACCTTC
CDR3 protein: CASSSPRRDYGYTF
D gene: -
clone size: once
CDR3 length: 14
J gene: TRBJ1-2
V gene: TRBV5-5

CDR3 DNA: TGTGCCAGCACCGGGGGGGGGTACGAGCAGTACTTC
CDR3 protein: CASTGGGYEQYF
D gene: TRBD2
clone size: -
CDR3 length: 12
J gene: TRBJ2-7
V gene: TRBV2

CDR3 DNA: TGTGCCACCAGCAGAGTAGGACTAGCGTACGAGCAGTACTTC
CDR3 protein: CATSRVGLAYEQYF
D gene: TRBD2
clone size: -
CDR3 length: 14
J gene: TRBJ2-7
V gene: TRBV15

CDR3 DNA: TGTGCCAGCAGCTGGGGAGGGCCCCAGTACTTC
CDR3 protein: CASSWGGPQYF
D gene: TRBD2
clone size: -
CDR3 length: 11
J gene: TRBJ2-5
V gene: TRBV7-2

CDR3 DNA: TGTGCCACCAGCAGGGATCCGGGACAGGGGGCCTACGAGCAGTACTTC
CDR3 protein: CATSRDPGQGAYEQYF
D gene: TRBD1
clone size: -
CDR3 length: 16
J gene: TRBJ2-7
V gene: TRBV15

CDR3 DNA: TGTGCCAGCAGCGTAGAGGGGGGGAAAGGAAACACCATATATTTT
CDR3 protein: CASSVEGGKGNTIYF
D gene: -
clone size: -
CDR3 length: 15
J gene: TRBJ1-3
V gene: TRBV9

CDR3 DNA: TGTGCCATCAGTGCGGGGACAGGTGGACAAGAGACCCAGTACTTC
CDR3 protein: CAISAGTGGQETQYF
D gene: TRBD1
clone size: few
CDR3 length: 15
J gene: TRBJ2-5
V gene: TRBV10-3

CDR3 DNA: TGTGCCAGCAGCTTAACCACCGACAGGGTATATGAAAAACTGTTTTTT
CDR3 protein: CASSLTTDRVYEKLFF
D gene: TRBD1
clone size: -
CDR3 length: 16
J gene: TRBJ1-4
V gene: TRBV7-8